The 13 T cell receptor beta chains below come from one sample, sequenced in a study of blood T cell repertoires in COVID-19. TCRdb's copy holds only in-frame clones and misses some; the assay was immunoSEQ multiplex PCR. The sample holds 51,000 or so clones, around 85% seen once. Sequenced input: peripheral blood. Every receptor here comes from a woman of 80 years or more with COVID-19, enrolled during active disease.

J is TRBJ2-1 and V is TRBV12-3 or TRBV12-4; unclear D gene. With 6 bases removed from V and 5 bases from J, the gap between germline ends came to 8 bases. The CDR3 totals 12 residues. CDR3 sequence (DNA): TGTGCCAGCAGGACGAGGAACAATGAGCAGTTCTTC. Protein sequence: CASRTRNNEQFF.

This clone was counted a few times. The chain employs TRBV29-1 and TRBJ1-1; TRBD1 matches 10 bases. The V and J ends lost 7 bases and 5 bases, in that order; junction bases with no gene match: 4. Germline values: CDR1 SQVTM, CDR2 ANQGSEA. The CDR3 is 12 residues long. For the CDR3, the DNA is TGCAGCGCCGGGACAGGGGAAACTGAAGCTTTCTTT. Encoded protein: CSAGTGETEAFF.

CDR3 amino acids: CASSTRGTEQFF. The CDR3 nucleotides are TGTGCCAGCAGCACACGGGGAACTGAGCAGTTCTTC. This chain links TRBV7-9 with TRBJ2-1; perhaps TRBD2 as D (5 bases). Germline V gives CDR1 SEHNR, CDR2 FQNEAQ (reference sequence). Trimming cost V 5 bases and J 9 bases, with 11 bases left between them. CDR3 length equals 12 residues.

The chain has TRBV29-1 and TRBJ2-5, with TRBD2 matching 9 bases. The germline V gene has CDR1 SQVTM and CDR2 ANQGSEA. The CDR3 contains 14 residues. J gave up 5 bases and V 8 bases, and 12 bases lay outside the gene matches. The CDR3 DNA follows: TGCAGCACCTACGTCAGCGGGAGGAGGGAGACCCAGTACTTC. This sequence encodes CSTYVSGRRETQYF.

Only a few counts were recorded for this clone. The chain recombines TRBV9 with TRBJ2-3; TRBD2 matches at 12 bases. Germline V gene sequence: CDR1 SGDLS, CDR2 YYNGEE. The trim removed 4 bases at V and 5 bases at J, leaving 8 bases unmatched. This CDR3 spans 16 amino acids. In nucleotides, the CDR3 is TGTGCCAGCAGCATCGGACTAGCGGGGACGGGAGATACGCAGTATTTT. Residues: CASSIGLAGTGDTQYF.

This chain links TRBV6-5 with TRBJ1-2; 8 positions agree with TRBD1. CDR1 is MNHEY and CDR2 is SVGAGI in the germline V gene. This CDR3 comprises 13 residues. With 5 bases clipped from V and 4 bases from J, the junction kept 3 bases outside the gene matches. CDR3 DNA sequence: TGTGCCAGCAGTATGGACAGGGTCTATGGCTACACCTTC. It yields the protein CASSMDRVYGYTF.

The chain uses TRBV3-1 (or the pseudogene TRBV3-2) and TRBJ2-7; 7 bases agree with TRBD1. Looked up from germline, CDR1 is LGHDT and CDR2 is YNNKEL (reference sequence). CDR3 size: 15 residues. Trimming removed 2 bases from V and 5 bases from J; junction bases left unmatched: 9. The CDR3 here is CASSQRGRGPDEQYF. CDR3 in DNA: TGTGCCAGCAGCCAAAGAGGAAGGGGGCCCGACGAGCAGTACTTC.

J is TRBJ2-3 and V is TRBV14; tentatively, D is TRBD1 (5 bases). The V end was cut by 2 bases, the J end by 6 bases, with 9 bases between. The germline V gene encodes CDR1 SGHDN and CDR2 FVKESK. The CDR3 has 13 residues. CDR3 in amino acids: CASSQQGWDTQYF. The CDR3 DNA reads as TGTGCCAGCAGCCAACAGGGTTGGGATACGCAGTATTTT.

The chain recombines TRBV5-1 with TRBJ1-2; D is perhaps TRBD1 (6 bases). The CDR3 is 13 amino acids. V gave up 0 bases and J gave up 8 bases, with 11 bases separating them. CDR1 SGHRS and CDR2 YFSETQ come from the germline V gene. CDR3 in DNA: TGCGCCAGCAGCTTGGGACAGGTCCAGGGCTACACCTTC. Encoded protein: CASSLGQVQGYTF.

The chain is built from TRBV7-2 and TRBJ2-7; TRBD2 aligns across 9 bases. Germline assignment: CDR1 SGHTA and CDR2 FQGNSA. Unmatched junction bases numbered 1, after V lost 1 base and J lost 3 bases. The CDR3 consists of 14 residues. The CDR3 DNA reads TGTGCCAGCAGCTTAGGTAGCGGGAGCTACGAGCAGTACTTC. The encoded protein is CASSLGSGSYEQYF. The full variable domain, its missing parts supplied by reference TRBV7-2 and TRBJ2-7, is GAGVSQSPSNKVTEKGKDVELRCDPISGHTALYWYRQSLGQGLEFLIYFQGNSAPDKSGLPSDRFSAERTGGSVSTLTIQRTQQEDSAVYLCASSLGSGSYEQYFGPGTRLTVT.

The chain has TRBV11-2 and TRBJ1-3; D gene uncertain. V gave up 0 bases and J gave up 0 bases, with 3 bases separating them. The germline CDR1 and CDR2 sequences are SGHAT and FQNNGV. The length of the CDR3 is 14 residues. DNA for the CDR3: TGTGCCAGCAGCTTAGACTACTCTGGAAACACCATATATTTT. This sequence encodes CASSLDYSGNTIYF.

The rearrangement joins TRBV4-1 to TRBJ2-1; 10 bases are a match to TRBD2. There are 17 residues in the CDR3. With 1 base clipped from V and 8 bases from J, the junction kept 11 bases outside the gene matches. CDR1 is MGHRA and CDR2 is YSYEKL in the germline V gene. The CDR3 spells CASSQGRAASGSHEQFF. As DNA, the CDR3 is TGCGCCAGCAGCCAAGGTCGCGCGGCTAGCGGGAGCCATGAGCAGTTCTTC.

V and J are TRBV5-8 and TRBJ1-1; D gene unclear. CDR3 length: 13 amino acids. V lost 0 bases to trimming and J lost 0 bases, with 3 bases between them. The germline V gene has CDR1 SGHTS and CDR2 YDEGEE. This CDR3 is CASSLAVNTEAFF. The DNA for the CDR3 is TGTGCCAGCAGCTTGGCGGTGAACACTGAAGCTTTCTTT. Drawing the rest from reference TRBV5-8 and TRBJ1-1, the complete variable domain is EAGVTQSPTHLIKTRGQQATLRCSPISGHTSVYWYQQALGLGLQFLLWYDEGEERNRGNFPPRFSGRQFPNYSSELNVNALELEDSALYLCASSLAVNTEAFFGQGTRLTVV.